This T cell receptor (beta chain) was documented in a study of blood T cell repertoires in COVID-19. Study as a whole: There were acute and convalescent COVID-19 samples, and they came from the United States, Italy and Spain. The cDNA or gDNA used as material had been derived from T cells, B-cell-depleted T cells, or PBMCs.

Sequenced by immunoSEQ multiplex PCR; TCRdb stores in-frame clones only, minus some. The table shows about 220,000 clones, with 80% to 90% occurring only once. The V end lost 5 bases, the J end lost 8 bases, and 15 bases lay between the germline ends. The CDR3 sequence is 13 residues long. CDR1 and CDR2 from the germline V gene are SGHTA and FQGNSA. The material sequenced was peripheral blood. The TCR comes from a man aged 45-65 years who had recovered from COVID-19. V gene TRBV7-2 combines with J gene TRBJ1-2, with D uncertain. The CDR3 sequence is CASSESPRGGYTF. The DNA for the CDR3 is TGTGCCAGCAGCGAGAGTCCCAGAGGAGGCTACACCTTC.